This T cell receptor (beta chain) was recorded in a study of CXCR3-negative and CXCR3-positive naive CD8 T cells. Study-level findings and limits: Similar TRBV-TRBJ usage characterized naive CXCR3-negative and CXCR3-positive cells; memory cells differed. The authors found comparable surface CD5 between naive subsets and inferred TCR strength from TRB CDR3 properties.

In the case of this clonotype: Its antigen remains unidentified.

UMI labels and 5' RACE were used to prepare the TRB cDNA libraries. TCRdb re-called the 5' RACE reads and gives one entry per CDR3 protein, without DNA. In all, the sample yields about 56,000 distinct CDR3 sequences. The TCR comes from a human donor in good health. Some clones in this sample may be carry-over from other donors' samples. What was sequenced was memory CD8+ T cells from blood.

The CDR3 spells CASSYSLEGSYEQYF. J is TRBJ2-7 and V is TRBV6-2 or TRBV6-3. The CDR3 runs 15 residues. Germline-derived CDR1 and CDR2 are MNHEY and SVGEGT.